The present T cell receptor (beta chain) was sequenced within a study of tumor-infiltrating lymphocytes in primary liver carcinoma. In this sample, this clonotype turned up many times. Out of unsorted whole blood came the blood RNA, and germline DNA was extracted as well. TCR beta cDNA came from approximately 540 ng total RNA, primed with a constant-region primer. Three-round nested multiplex PCR performed with slightly modified ARM-PCR produced the TCR beta libraries. TCRdb re-called the multiplex PCR reads with MiXCR, one entry per CDR3 protein. The table shows about 330,000 distinct CDR3 sequences, with around three fifths occurring only once. The receptor was isolated from a man aged 40-49 years with primary liver carcinoma and hepatitis B virus infection. Sequencing used peripheral blood.

The CDR3 DNA is TGTGCCAGCAGCTTAGCCTTCAACACTGAAGCTTTCTTT. Translated, it gives CASSLAFNTEAFF. The rearrangement joins TRBV11-2 to TRBJ1-1; no reliable D call. The germline V gene has CDR1 SGHAT and CDR2 FQNNGV. V was pared by 1 base and J by 2 bases, with 5 bases between. The CDR3 has 13 residues.